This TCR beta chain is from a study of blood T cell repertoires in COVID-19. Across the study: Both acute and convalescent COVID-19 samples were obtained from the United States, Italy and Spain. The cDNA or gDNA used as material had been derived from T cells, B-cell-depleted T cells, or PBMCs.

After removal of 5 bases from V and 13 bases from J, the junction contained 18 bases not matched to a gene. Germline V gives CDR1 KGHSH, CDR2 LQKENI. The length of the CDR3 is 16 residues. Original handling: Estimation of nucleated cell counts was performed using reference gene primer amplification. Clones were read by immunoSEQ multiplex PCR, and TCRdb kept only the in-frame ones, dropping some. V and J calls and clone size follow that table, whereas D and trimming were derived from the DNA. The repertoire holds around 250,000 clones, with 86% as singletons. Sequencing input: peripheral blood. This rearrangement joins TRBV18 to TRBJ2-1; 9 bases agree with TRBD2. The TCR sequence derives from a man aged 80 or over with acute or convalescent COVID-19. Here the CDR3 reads CASSTPGAGGRGSQFF. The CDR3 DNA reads TGTGCCAGCTCAACTCCTGGAGCGGGAGGTCGGGGCTCCCAGTTCTTC.